This T cell receptor (beta chain) was captured by sequencing in a study of blood T cells in healthy people across ages. This CDR3 contains 15 residues. Germline V gives CDR1 LGHDT, CDR2 YNNKEL (reference sequence). With a J-beta primer mix and a sample-barcoded 5' primer, a second PCR ran 7 to 11 cycles. TCRdb independently ran MiXCR on the 5' RACE reads; one entry per CDR3 protein. Seen here are around 820,000 distinct CDR3 sequences, 25% observed once, and the top ten hold approximately 3.7%. This same sample was also part of a study on T cells of mothers and their children.

The chain has TRBV3-1 and TRBJ2-5; D is unclear. Near its end, the DNA agrees better with TRBJ2-1, so the J call may be wrong. This receptor was taken from a boy younger than 18 in good health. Sequencing input: blood. CDR3 in amino acids: CASSQDLRAYNEQFF. CDR3 coding DNA: TGTGCCAGCAGCCAAGATCTTAGGGCGTACAATGAGCAGTTCTTC.